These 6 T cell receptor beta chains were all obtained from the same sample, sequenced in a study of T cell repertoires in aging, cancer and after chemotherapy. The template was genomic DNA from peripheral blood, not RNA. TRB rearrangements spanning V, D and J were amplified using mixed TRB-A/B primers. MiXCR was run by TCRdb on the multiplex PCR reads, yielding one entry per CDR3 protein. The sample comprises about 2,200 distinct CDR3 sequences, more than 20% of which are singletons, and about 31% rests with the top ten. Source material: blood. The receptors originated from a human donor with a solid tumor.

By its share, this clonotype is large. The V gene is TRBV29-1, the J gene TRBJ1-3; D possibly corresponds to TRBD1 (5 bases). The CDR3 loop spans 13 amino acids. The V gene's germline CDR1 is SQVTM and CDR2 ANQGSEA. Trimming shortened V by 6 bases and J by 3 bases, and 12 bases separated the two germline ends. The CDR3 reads CSVAGTVGNTIYF. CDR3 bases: TGCAGCGTCGCTGGGACCGTTGGAAACACCATATATTTT.

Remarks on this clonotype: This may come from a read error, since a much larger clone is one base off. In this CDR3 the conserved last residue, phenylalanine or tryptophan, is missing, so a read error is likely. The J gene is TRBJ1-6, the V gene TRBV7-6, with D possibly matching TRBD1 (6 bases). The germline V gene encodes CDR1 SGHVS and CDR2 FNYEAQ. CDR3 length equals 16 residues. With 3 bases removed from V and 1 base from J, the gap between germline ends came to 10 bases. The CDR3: CASSFRGGSYNSPLHL. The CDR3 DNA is TGTGCCAGCAGCTTCAGGGGTGGATCCTATAATTCACCCCTCCACCTT.

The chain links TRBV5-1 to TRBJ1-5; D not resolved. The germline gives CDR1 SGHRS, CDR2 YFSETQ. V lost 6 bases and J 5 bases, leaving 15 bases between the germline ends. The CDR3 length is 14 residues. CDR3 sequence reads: CASTSTTWDQPQHF. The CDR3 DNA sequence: TGCGCCAGCACCTCGACAACGTGGGATCAGCCCCAGCATTTT.

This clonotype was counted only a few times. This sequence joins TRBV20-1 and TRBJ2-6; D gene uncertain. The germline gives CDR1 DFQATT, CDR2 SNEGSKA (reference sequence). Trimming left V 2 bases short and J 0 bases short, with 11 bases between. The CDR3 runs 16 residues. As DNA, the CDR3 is TGCAGTGCTAGACCGACGGGTAGCTCTGGGGCCAACGTCCTGACTTTC. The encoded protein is CSARPTGSSGANVLTF.

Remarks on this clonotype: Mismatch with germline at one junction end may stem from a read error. The CDR3 DNA follows: TGTGCCAGCAGTTTAGCGGGGCGAACAGGTACGCAGTATTTT. It specifies CASSLAGRTGTQYF. The chain combines TRBV27 with TRBJ2-3; maybe TRBD2 (6 bases). Per germline, CDR1 MNHEY and CDR2 SMNVEV (reference sequence). This CDR3 has 14 residues.

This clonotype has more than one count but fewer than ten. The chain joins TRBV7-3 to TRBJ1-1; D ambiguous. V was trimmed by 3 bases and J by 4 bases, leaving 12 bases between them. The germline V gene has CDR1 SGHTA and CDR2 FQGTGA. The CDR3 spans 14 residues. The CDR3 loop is CASSLGGPATEAFF. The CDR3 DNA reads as TGTGCCAGCAGCTTGGGCGGGCCGGCCACTGAAGCTTTCTTT.